The present T cell receptor (beta chain) was sequenced within a study of spatial heterogeneity in lung cancer. Study as a whole: There were, on average, more than eight raw-read appearances for each unique TCR and UMI combination.

This CDR3 spans 13 amino acids. Germline CDR1 reads SQVTM; CDR2 reads ANQGSEA. V was shortened by 2 bases and J by 2 bases, with 10 bases between the two germline ends. Every TCR cDNA molecule bore a unique molecular identifier. TCRdb passed the 5' RACE reads through MiXCR, listing each CDR3 protein once. Of about 26,000 distinct CDR3 sequences listed, roughly 13% are singletons. Time point denoted: sample taken at primary tumor resection. Sequencing covered unsorted whole RNA taken from tumor, nontumor lung or frozen PBMC. The sample consisted of PBMCs, taken at surgery. This TCR was recovered from a female donor with early-stage non-small cell lung cancer. The chain uses TRBV29-1 and TRBJ2-7; tentative D call: TRBD2 (5 bases). CDR3 coding DNA: TGCAGCGTTGAATATGGGGAGCCCTACGAGCAGTACTTC. Its translation is CSVEYGEPYEQYF.